This TCR beta chain comes out of a study of cytomegalovirus exposure and HLA in healthy donors. Note on this clone: Its antigen is currently unknown.

CDR3 length: 16 amino acids. Germline values: CDR1 LNHNV, CDR2 YYDKDF (reference sequence). V dropped 0 bases and J dropped 0 bases, with 6 bases sitting between them. Study observations and caveats: Earlier analysis yielded a pattern in which most TCR beta V segments were productive about 90% or about 30% of the time. In presence/absence analyses, roughly uniform sequencing depth across donors was assumed.

Researchers ran the PCR with 60 Vbeta and 13 Jbeta primers. Here immunoSEQ multiplex PCR was the method, and the copy in TCRdb shows in-frame clones only, minus some. The data show 130,000 to 150,000 clones, about 80% seen once. The specimen sequenced was PBMCs. The chain links TRBV15 to TRBJ2-6; D unresolved. The clonotype comes from a female donor in good health and CMV-seronegative. The CDR3 is CATSRDLSSGANVLTF. CDR3 coding DNA: TGTGCCACCAGCAGAGATCTAAGCTCTGGGGCCAACGTCCTGACTTTC. Full variable domain (missing parts from reference TRBV15 and TRBJ2-6): DAMVIQNPRYQVTQFGKPVTLSCSQTLNHNVMYWYQQKSSQAPKLLFHYYDKDFNNEADTPDNFQSRRPNTSFCFLDIRSPGLGDTAMYLCATSRDLSSGANVLTFGAGSRLTVL.